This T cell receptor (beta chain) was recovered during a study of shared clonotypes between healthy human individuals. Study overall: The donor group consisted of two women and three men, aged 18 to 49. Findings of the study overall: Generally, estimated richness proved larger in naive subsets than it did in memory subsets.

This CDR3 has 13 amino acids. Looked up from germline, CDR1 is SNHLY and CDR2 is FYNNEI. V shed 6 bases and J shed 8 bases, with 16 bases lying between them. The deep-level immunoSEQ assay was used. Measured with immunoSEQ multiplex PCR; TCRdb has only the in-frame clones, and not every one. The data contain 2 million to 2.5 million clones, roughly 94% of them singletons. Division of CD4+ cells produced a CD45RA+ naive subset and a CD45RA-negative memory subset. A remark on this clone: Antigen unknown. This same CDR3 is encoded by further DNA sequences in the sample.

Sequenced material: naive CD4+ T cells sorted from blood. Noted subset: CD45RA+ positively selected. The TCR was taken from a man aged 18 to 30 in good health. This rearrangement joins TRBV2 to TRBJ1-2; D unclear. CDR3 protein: CASRTDRVDGYTF. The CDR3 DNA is TGTGCCAGCAGAACAGACCGAGTCGACGGCTACACCTTC.